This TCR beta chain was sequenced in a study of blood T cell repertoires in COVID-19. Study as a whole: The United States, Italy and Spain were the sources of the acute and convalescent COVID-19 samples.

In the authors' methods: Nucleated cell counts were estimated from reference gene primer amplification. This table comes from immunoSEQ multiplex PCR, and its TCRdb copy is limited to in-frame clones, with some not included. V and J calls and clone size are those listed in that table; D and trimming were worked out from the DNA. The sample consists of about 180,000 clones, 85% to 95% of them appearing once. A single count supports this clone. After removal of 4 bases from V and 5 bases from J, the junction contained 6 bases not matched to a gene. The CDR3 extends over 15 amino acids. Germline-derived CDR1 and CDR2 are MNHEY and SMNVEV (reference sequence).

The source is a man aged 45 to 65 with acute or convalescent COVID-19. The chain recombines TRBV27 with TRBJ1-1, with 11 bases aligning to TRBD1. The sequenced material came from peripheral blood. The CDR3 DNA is TGTGCCAGCAGTTCACGGACAGGGGGCCTTACTGAAGCTTTCTTT. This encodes CASSSRTGGLTEAFF.